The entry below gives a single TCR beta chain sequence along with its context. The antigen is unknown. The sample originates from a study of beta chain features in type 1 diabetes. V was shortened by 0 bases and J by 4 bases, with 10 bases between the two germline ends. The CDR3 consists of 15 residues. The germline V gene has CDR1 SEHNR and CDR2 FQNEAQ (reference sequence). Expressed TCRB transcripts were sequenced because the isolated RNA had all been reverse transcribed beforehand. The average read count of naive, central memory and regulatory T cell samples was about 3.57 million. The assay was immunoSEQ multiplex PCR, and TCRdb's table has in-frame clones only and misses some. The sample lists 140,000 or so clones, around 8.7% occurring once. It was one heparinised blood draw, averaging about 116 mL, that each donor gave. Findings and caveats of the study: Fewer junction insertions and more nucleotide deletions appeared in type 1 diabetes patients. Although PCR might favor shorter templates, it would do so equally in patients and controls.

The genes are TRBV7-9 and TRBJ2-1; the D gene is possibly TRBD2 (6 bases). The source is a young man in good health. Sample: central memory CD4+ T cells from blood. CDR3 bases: TGTGCCAGCAGCTTAGCCGGGGAGGCTTACAATGAGCAGTTCTTC. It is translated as CASSLAGEAYNEQFF.